This T cell receptor beta chain was observed in a study of immune evolution from preneoplasia to lung adenocarcinoma. The ends were cut back, 2 bases at V and 4 bases at J, with 8 bases in the middle. The germline V gene has CDR1 MNHNY and CDR2 SVGAGI (reference sequence). The CDR3 is 13 amino acids. Study outcomes and limitations: Top clone share appeared to fall from AAH through AIS, MIA, adenocarcinoma.

This clone was seen a handful of times. No antigen is known for it. TCRdb keeps only in-frame clones here, not all; method: immunoSEQ multiplex PCR. The table includes 4,500 to 7,000 clones, approximately 80% detected once. The sequence derives from a person aged 70 to 80 with lung adenocarcinoma. The sequencing sample was made of FFPE adjacent normal lung tissue. This chain links TRBV6-6 with TRBJ1-1; D not resolved. CDR3 sequence reads: CASSYLGATEAFF. CDR3 bases: TGTGCCAGCAGTTACCTGGGCGCCACTGAAGCTTTCTTT.